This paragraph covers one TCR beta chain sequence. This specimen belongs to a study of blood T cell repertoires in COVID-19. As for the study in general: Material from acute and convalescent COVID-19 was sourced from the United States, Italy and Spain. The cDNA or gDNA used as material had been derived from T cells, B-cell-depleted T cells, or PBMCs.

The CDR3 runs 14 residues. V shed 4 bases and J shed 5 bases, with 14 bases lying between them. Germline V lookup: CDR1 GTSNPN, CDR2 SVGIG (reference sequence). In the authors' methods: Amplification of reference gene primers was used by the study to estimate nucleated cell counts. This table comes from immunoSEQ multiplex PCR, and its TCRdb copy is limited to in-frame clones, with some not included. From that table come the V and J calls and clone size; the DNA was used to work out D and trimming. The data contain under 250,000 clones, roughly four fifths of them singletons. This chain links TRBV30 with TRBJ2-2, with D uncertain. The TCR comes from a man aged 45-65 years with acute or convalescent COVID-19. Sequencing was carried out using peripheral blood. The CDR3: CAWIRQALTGELFF. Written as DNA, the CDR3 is TGTGCCTGGATCCGGCAGGCTTTGACCGGGGAGCTGTTTTTT.